This T cell receptor beta chain was found in a study of response to subunit inactivated influenza vaccine. The study, taken as a whole, reports: Authors suggested few new T cells are recruited by each seasonal influenza vaccination.

TCRdb processed the RT-PCR reads anew with MiXCR; each CDR3 protein has one entry. The table has about 540,000 distinct CDR3 sequences, approximately 20% seen once. As concerns this clonotype: The antigen is undetermined.

These records were also assigned to another study, of T cells expressing NK-cell markers. From that paper: For TCR beta, cDNA was produced by 5'RACE template switching with UMIs. Source material for TCR beta repertoires consisted of sorted CD3+CD56+NKG2C+, CD3+CD56+NKG2C- and CD3+CD56-NKG2C+ T cells. Once again these clonotypes came out on top in the CD3+CD56-NKG2C+ fraction of a few donors. Specificity for HCMV among expanded NKG2C+ T cell clones was not established.

This receptor was taken from a man between 50 and 59 years old who received an inactivated influenza vaccine. This specimen was CD4+ T cells sorted from PBMCs, taken about 12 days after vaccination.

The CDR3 loop reads CASTQGDRRGGYYGYTF. CDR3 nucleotides: TGTGCCAGCACCCAAGGGGACCGCCGTGGAGGATACTATGGCTACACCTTC. The chain recombines TRBV28 with TRBJ1-2; tentative D call: TRBD1 (5 bases). CDR1 MDHEN and CDR2 SYDVKM come from the germline V gene. Trimming took 7 bases from V and 3 from J, leaving 24 bases between them. The CDR3 contains 17 residues.